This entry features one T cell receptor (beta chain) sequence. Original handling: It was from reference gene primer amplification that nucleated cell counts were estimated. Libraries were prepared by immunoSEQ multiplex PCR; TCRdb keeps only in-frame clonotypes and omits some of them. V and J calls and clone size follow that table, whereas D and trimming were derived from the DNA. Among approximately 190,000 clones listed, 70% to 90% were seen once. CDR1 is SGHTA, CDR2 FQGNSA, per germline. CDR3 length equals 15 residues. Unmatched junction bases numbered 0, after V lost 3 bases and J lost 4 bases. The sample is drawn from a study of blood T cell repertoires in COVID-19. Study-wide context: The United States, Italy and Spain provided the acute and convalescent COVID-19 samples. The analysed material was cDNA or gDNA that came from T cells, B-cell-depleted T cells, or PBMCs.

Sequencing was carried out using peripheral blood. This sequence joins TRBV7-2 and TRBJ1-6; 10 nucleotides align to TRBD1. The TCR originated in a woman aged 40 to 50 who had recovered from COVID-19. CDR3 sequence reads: CASSLDRGYNSPLHF. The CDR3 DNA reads TGTGCCAGCAGCTTGGACAGGGGGTATAATTCACCCCTCCACTTT. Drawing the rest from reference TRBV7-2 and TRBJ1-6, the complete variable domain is GAGVSQSPSNKVTEKGKDVELRCDPISGHTALYWYRQSLGQGLEFLIYFQGNSAPDKSGLPSDRFSAERTGGSVSTLTIQRTQQEDSAVYLCASSLDRGYNSPLHFGNGTRLTVT.